A selection of T cell receptor beta chains follows, all from one sample in a study of CD8 T cells in Susac syndrome. TCRdb itself ran the immunoSEQ multiplex PCR reads through MiXCR, one entry per CDR3 protein. The sample has around 300,000 distinct CDR3 sequences; approximately 85% are singletons. Sequenced input: CD8+ T cells from PBMCs. Receptors originate from a human donor with multiple sclerosis. The CDR3 runs from the conserved cysteine through the conserved F or W. The D gene is left open where the match is weak. Clone size is not always given. Where it is, it says once, few, many or a class for expanded clones.

TRBD2	15	TRBV5-1	.	TRBJ2-1	TGCGCCAGCAGCTCCTCTGGACTAGATTGGAATGAGCAGTTCTTC	CASSSSGLDWNEQFF
.	13	TRBV7-9	.	TRBJ1-2	TGTGCCAGCAGCTTAGCTGTATGGAATGGCTACACCTTC	CASSLAVWNGYTF
.	14	TRBV9	.	TRBJ1-5	TGTGCCAGCAGCGTTACCGACGGTGATCAGCCCCAGCATTTT	CASSVTDGDQPQHF
TRBD1	16	TRBV6-5	.	TRBJ1-1	TGTGCCAGCAGTTACTCGCCAGGGGGCCAGAACACTGAAGCTTTCTTT	CASSYSPGGQNTEAFF
TRBD1	15	TRBV9	once	TRBJ2-7	TGTGCCAGCAGCGTAGGGGGACAGGGCCTTTACGAGCAGTACTTC	CASSVGGQGLYEQYF
TRBD2	18	TRBV15	.	TRBJ2-3	TGTGCCACCAGCAGAGGAGGACTAGCGGGAGGGCCTACAGATACGCAGTATTTT	CATSRGGLAGGPTDTQYF
TRBD2	17	TRBV27	.	TRBJ2-3	TGTGCCAGCAGTTTAGTAGGGCTAGCGGGATTCTCTGATACGCAGTATTTT	CASSLVGLAGFSDTQYF
.	15	TRBV27	.	TRBJ2-2	TGTGCCAGCAGTTTATACCTCCAAACTACCGGGGAGCTGTTTTTT	CASSLYLQTTGELFF
TRBD1	15	TRBV9	.	TRBJ1-1	TGTGCCAGCAGCTCAGGCCGGGGGACAGGGGAGGGAGCTTTCTTT	CASSSGRGTGEGAFF
TRBD1	17	TRBV6-5	.	TRBJ1-3	TGTGCCAGCAGTTATACCTCCGGACAGGGGTCTGGAAACACCATATATTTT	CASSYTSGQGSGNTIYF
.	12	TRBV29-1	.	TRBJ1-1	TGCAGCGTCCCCAGCGAGGTCACTGAAGCTTTCTTT	CSVPSEVTEAFF
.	16	TRBV28	.	TRBJ2-5	TGTGCCAGCAGTGTCCGAACAGGACAAATCCAAGAGACCCAGTACTTC	CASSVRTGQIQETQYF
TRBD2	14	TRBV10-1	.	TRBJ2-1	TGCGCCAGCAGTTATACCGGGACTAGCAATGAGCAGTTCTTC	CASSYTGTSNEQFF
.	13	TRBV7-9	.	TRBJ1-1	TGTGCCAGCACCTGGGGGGTGAACACTGAAGCTTTCTTT	CASTWGVNTEAFF
.	16	TRBV20-1	.	TRBJ1-3	TGCAGTGCTAGAATACAGGACTCATACTCTGAAAACACCATATATTTT	CSARIQDSYSENTIYF
.	14	TRBV5-6	once	TRBJ2-2	TGTGCCAGCCTCAGAGCGGCGAACACCGGGGAGCTGTTTTTT	CASLRAANTGELFF
TRBD1	15	TRBV4-3	.	TRBJ2-7	TGCGCCAGCAGCCAATACGTGACAGGGACCTACGAGCAGTACTTC	CASSQYVTGTYEQYF
.	15	TRBV27	.	TRBJ1-1	TGTGCCAGCAGTTCAGGACAGACTCAGAACACTGAAGCTTTCTTT	CASSSGQTQNTEAFF
.	15	TRBV7-9	.	TRBJ1-5	TGTGCCAGCAGCGATAACCGGGACAGCAATCAGCCCCAGCATTTT	CASSDNRDSNQPQHF
.	13	TRBV28	.	TRBJ2-1	TGTGCCAGCAGTTGGGGTGCCTACAATGAGCAGTTCTTC	CASSWGAYNEQFF
.	17	TRBV7-6	.	TRBJ2-2	TGTGCCAGCAGCTTAGTGGGAGGGACAGACTACACCGGGGAGCTGTTTTTT	CASSLVGGTDYTGELFF
.	16	TRBV4-3	once	TRBJ1-3	TGCGCCAGCAGCCAAGATACCAGCCCGGCGGGAAACACCATATATTTT	CASSQDTSPAGNTIYF
.	14	TRBV4-3	.	TRBJ1-5	TGCGCCAGCAGCCAGACACTTAGCAATCAGCCCCAGCATTTT	CASSQTLSNQPQHF
TRBD1	17	TRBV7-6	.	TRBJ1-1	TGTGCCAGCAGTCCCACCGCCAGGGGGTTGGTGAACACTGAAGCTTTCTTT	CASSPTARGLVNTEAFF
.	17	TRBV6-1	.	TRBJ2-3	TGTGCCACACAACCGTACCTTGACGGTCCTAGCACAGATACGCAGTATTTT	CATQPYLDGPSTDTQYF